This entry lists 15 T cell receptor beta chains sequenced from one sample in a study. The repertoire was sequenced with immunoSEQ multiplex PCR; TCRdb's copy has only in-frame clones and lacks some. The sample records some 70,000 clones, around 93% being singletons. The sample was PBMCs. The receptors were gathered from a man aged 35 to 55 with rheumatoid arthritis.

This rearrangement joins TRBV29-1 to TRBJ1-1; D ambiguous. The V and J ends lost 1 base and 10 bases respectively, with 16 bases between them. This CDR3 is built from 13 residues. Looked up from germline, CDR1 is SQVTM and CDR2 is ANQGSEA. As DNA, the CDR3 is TGCAGCGTTGAAGTCTTTCCGGGCCGAGGAGCTTTCTTT. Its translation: CSVEVFPGRGAFF.

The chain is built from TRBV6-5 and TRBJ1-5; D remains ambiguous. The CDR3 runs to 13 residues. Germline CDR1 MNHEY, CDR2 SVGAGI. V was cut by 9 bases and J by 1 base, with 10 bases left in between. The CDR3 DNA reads TGTGCCAGTGGGGAGCGGAGCAATCAGCCCCAGCATTTT. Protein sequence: CASGERSNQPQHF.

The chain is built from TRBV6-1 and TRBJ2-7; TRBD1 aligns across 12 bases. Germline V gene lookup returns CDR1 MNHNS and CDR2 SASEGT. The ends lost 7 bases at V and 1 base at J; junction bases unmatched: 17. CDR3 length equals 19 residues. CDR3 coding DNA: TGTGCCAGCACTGACCGGGACAGGGGGCCGAGTACGAAGTCCTACGAGCAGTACTTC. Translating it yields CASTDRDRGPSTKSYEQYF.

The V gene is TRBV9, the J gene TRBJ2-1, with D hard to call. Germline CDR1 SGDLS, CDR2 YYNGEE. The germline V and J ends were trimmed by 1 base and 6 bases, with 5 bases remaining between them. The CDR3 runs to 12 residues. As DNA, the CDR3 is TGTGCCAGCAGCGTAAACCCCAATGAGCAGTTCTTC. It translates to CASSVNPNEQFF.

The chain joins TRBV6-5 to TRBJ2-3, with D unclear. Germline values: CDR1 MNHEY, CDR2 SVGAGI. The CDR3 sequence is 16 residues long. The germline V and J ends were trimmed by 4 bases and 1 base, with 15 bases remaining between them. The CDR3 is CASSSVRATGTDTQYF. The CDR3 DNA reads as TGTGCCAGCAGTTCAGTTAGAGCGACTGGCACAGATACGCAGTATTTT.

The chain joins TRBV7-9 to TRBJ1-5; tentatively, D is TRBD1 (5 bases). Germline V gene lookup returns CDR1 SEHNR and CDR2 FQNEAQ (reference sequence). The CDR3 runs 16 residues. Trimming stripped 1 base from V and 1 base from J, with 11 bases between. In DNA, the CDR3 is TGTGCCAGCAGCTTAGGTGGGGGGAAGAGCAATCAGCCCCAGCATTTT. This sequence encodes CASSLGGGKSNQPQHF.

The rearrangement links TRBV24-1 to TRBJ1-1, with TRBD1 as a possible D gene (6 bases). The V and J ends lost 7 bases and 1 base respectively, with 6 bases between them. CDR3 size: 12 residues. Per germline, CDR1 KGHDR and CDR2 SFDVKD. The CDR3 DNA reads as TGTGCCACCAGGGGACAGAACACTGAAGCTTTCTTT. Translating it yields CATRGQNTEAFF.

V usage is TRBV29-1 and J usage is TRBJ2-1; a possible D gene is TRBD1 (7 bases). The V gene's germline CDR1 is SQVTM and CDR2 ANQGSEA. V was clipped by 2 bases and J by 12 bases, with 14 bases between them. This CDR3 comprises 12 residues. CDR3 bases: TGCAGCGTTGAACAGGGGGGATTTAGGCAGTTCTTC. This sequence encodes CSVEQGGFRQFF.

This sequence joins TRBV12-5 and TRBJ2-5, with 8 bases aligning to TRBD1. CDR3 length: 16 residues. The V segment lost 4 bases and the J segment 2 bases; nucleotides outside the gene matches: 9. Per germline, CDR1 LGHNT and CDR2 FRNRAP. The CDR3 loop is CASGSLPGTGQETQYF. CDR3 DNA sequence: TGTGCTAGTGGTTCCTTGCCCGGGACAGGACAAGAGACCCAGTACTTC.

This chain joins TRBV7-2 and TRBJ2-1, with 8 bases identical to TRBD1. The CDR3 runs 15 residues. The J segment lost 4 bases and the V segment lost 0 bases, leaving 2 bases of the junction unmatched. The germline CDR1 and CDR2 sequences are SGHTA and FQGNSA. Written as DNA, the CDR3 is TGTGCCAGCAGCTTAGCCAGGGGGCATTACAATGAGCAGTTCTTC. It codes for CASSLARGHYNEQFF.

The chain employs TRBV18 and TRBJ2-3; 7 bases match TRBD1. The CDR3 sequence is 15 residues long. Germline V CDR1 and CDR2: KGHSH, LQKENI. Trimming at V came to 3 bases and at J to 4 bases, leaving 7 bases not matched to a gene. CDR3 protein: CASSPRQGAADTQYF. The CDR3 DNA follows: TGTGCCAGCTCACCCCGACAGGGTGCCGCAGATACGCAGTATTTT.

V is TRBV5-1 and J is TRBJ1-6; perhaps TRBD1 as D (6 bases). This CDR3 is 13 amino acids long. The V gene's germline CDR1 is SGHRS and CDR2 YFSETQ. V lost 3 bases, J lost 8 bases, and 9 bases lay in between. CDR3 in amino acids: CASSSHRDSPLHF. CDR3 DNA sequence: TGCGCCAGCAGCTCGCACAGGGATTCACCCCTCCACTTT.

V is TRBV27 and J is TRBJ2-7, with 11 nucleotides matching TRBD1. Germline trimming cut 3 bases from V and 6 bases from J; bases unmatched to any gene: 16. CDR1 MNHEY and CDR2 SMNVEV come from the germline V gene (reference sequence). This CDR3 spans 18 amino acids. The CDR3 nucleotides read TGTGCCAGCAGTTTCAGTGAGGGACAGGGGGTGTCCGGGGGCGAGCAGTACTTC. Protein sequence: CASSFSEGQGVSGGEQYF.

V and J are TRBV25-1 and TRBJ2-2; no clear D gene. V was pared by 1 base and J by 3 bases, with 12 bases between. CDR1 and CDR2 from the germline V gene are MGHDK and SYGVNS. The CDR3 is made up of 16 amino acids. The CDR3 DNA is TGTGCCAGCAGTGAATCTCGAACAGAGTACACCGGGGAGCTGTTTTTT. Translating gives CASSESRTEYTGELFF.

CDR3 amino acids: CASSPQVNLNTEAFF. CDR3 nucleotide sequence: TGTGCCAGCAGCCCACAGGTAAACCTGAACACTGAAGCTTTCTTT. The chain combines TRBV9 with TRBJ1-1; D might be TRBD1 (5 bases). Germline CDR1 is SGDLS and CDR2 is YYNGEE. The V end was cut by 4 bases, the J end by 0 bases, with 13 bases between. The length of the CDR3 is 15 residues.